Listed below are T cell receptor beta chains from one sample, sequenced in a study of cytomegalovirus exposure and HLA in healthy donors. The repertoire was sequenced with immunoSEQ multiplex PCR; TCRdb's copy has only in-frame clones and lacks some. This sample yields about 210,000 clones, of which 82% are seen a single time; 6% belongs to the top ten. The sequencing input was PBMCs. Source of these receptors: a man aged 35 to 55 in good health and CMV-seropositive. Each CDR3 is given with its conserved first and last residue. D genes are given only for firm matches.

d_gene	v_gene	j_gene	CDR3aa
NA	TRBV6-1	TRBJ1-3	CASSEQRAFSGNTIYF
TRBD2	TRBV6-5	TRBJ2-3	CASRDSGAGTDTQYF
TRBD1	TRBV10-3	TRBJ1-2	CAISESWTGGSYGYTF
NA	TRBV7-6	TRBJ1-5	CASSLLGVGQPQHF
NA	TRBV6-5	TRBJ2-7	CASSYRDGTYEQYF
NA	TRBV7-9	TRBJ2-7	CASSPLGGEQYF
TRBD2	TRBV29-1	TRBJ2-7	CSVCKWEGREQYF
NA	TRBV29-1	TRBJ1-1	CSANRGNTEAFF
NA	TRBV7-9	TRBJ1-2	CASSLLGAIYGYTF
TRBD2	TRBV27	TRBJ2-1	CASSFYAGGPYNEQFF
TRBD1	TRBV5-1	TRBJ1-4	CASSAGGPNEKLFF
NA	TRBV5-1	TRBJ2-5	CASSLSPSPSETQYF
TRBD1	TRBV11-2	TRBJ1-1	CASSLDPRTGGAISEAFF
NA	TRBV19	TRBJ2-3	CASSMRVGGTDTQYF
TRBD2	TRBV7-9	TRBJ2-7	CASSLISGDSYEQYF
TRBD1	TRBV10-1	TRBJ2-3	CASSERTGSLDTQYF
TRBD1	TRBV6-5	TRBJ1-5	CASSWTRQGQPQHF
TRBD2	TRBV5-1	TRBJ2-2	CASSSNSGRGTGELFF
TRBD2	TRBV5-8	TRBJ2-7	CASSLGSRGYEQYF
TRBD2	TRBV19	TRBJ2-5	CASSISQYSGLPMYQETQYF
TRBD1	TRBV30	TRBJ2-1	CAWSLGPGQGRNEQFF
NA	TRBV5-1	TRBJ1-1	CASSLAQEGTEAFF
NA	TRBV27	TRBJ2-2	CASSFQGVIGELFF
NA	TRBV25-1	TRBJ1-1	CATAYVEGTEAFF
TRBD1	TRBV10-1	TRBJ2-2	CASMDRGSTGELFF
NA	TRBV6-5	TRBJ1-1	CASSPSFVPNTEAFF
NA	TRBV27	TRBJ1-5	CASSHAGSNQPQHF
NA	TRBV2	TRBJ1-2	CASRKDRNYGYTF
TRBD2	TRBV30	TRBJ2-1	CAWSVRSSGSYNEQFF
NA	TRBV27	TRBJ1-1	CASSITGWTEAFF
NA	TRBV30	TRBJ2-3	CAWSPTDRHPTDTQYF